Reported below is one T cell receptor (beta chain). The sample comes from a study of control samples from healthy donors and cancer patients. Clones were sequenced by immunoSEQ multiplex PCR, and TCRdb holds only the in-frame ones, with some missing. Of tens of thousands of clones in the sample, 91% were seen once. Germline loops: CDR1 SGHTA, CDR2 FQGNSA. With 5 bases clipped from V and 3 bases from J, the junction kept 4 bases outside the gene matches. This CDR3 has 16 residues. V gene TRBV7-2 combines with J gene TRBJ2-3, with 14 bases identical to TRBD2. The origin of this receptor is a man in his forties or fifties in good health. The sequenced sample consisted of blood. Here the CDR3 DNA reads TGTGCCAGCAGCCGGACTAGCGGGGGGAAGACAGATACGCAGTATTTT. It encodes CASSRTSGGKTDTQYF.